These 19 T cell receptor beta chains originate from one sample sequenced in a study of T cell responses to AZD1222 COVID-19 vaccine. The repertoire was sequenced with immunoSEQ multiplex PCR; TCRdb's copy has only in-frame clones and lacks some. The table lists fewer than 100,000 clones, about 85% of them singletons. The source material was peripheral blood, sampled on day 0 of AZD1222 vaccination. The receptor set was obtained from an adult in good health.

The CDR3 sequence is CASSQGRIGGADTQYF. The CDR3 coding sequence is TGTGCCAGCAGCCAAGGTCGAATCGGGGGGGCAGATACGCAGTATTTT. This sequence joins TRBV3-1 (or the pseudogene TRBV3-2) and TRBJ2-3; 8 nucleotides align to TRBD2. The germline V gene encodes CDR1 LGHDT and CDR2 YNNKEL (reference sequence). CDR3 length equals 16 residues. V dropped 1 base and J dropped 4; count of bases not matched to a gene: 7.

The chain is built from TRBV7-6 and TRBJ2-5; TRBD2 agrees at 7 bases. CDR3 length: 15 amino acids. J lost 4 bases, V lost 1 base, and 6 bases had no gene match. CDR1 is SGHVS and CDR2 is FNYEAQ in the germline V gene. CDR3: CASSLGGGAGETQYF. CDR3 bases: TGTGCCAGCAGCTTAGGGGGGGGAGCGGGAGAGACCCAGTACTTC.

This sequence joins TRBV6-5 and TRBJ1-1; D unclear. The CDR3 totals 13 residues. The germline CDR1 and CDR2 sequences are MNHEY and SVGAGI. Trimming removed 1 base at V and 3 bases at J, with 6 bases between. The CDR3 DNA follows: TGTGCCAGCAGTTACTACCGGGACACTGAAGCTTTCTTT. Translating it yields CASSYYRDTEAFF.

CDR3 in DNA: TGTGCCATCAGTGGGGAGGAAAATGAGCAGTTCTTC. It encodes CAISGEENEQFF. This sequence joins TRBV10-3 and TRBJ2-1; the D gene is possibly TRBD2 (6 bases). V was pared by 4 bases and J by 7 bases, with 8 bases between. The germline V gene encodes CDR1 ENHRY and CDR2 SYGVKD. The CDR3 loop spans 12 amino acids.

The rearrangement links TRBV7-2 to TRBJ2-7, with D possibly TRBD2 on 7 matching bases. The CDR3 loop spans 19 amino acids. V was clipped by 1 base and J by 3 bases, with 25 bases between them. Germline-derived CDR1 and CDR2 are SGHTA and FQGNSA. DNA of the CDR3: TGTGCCAGCAGCTTAGTTATCTCCTCTGCCGGGGGGCAACTCTACGAGCAGTACTTC. This codes for CASSLVISSAGGQLYEQYF.

The chain has TRBV29-1 and TRBJ1-3; the D is unclear. The CDR3 runs to 12 residues. Between the trimmed V and J ends, which lost 3 bases and 0 bases, there was a span of 3 bases. Germline assignment: CDR1 SQVTM and CDR2 ANQGSEA. The CDR3 sequence: CSVENSGNTIYF. The CDR3 DNA reads as TGCAGCGTTGAGAACTCTGGAAACACCATATATTTT.

The chain is built from TRBV11-1 and TRBJ1-2, with 10 nucleotides matching TRBD1. The junction had 5 bases not matched to a gene; V was cut back by 6 bases and J by 7 bases. The CDR3 runs to 13 residues. Looked up from germline, CDR1 is SGHAT and CDR2 is FQDESV (reference sequence). CDR3 sequence (DNA): TGTGCCAGCAGGGCGACAGGGGGCTTTGGCTACACCTTC. Residues: CASRATGGFGYTF.

The chain couples TRBV2 to TRBJ2-7; D is perhaps TRBD1 (6 bases). Trimming removed 9 bases at V and 2 bases at J, with 14 bases between. Per germline, CDR1 SNHLY and CDR2 FYNNEI. The CDR3 sequence is 13 residues long. CDR3 coding DNA: TGTGCCAGTGCGGTGGGACAAACCTACGAGCAGTACTTC. Translated: CASAVGQTYEQYF.

This sequence joins TRBV3-1 (or the pseudogene TRBV3-2) and TRBJ2-1, with 9 nucleotides matching TRBD1. Looked up from germline, CDR1 is LGHDT and CDR2 is YNNKEL (reference sequence). V lost 4 bases to trimming and J lost 7 bases; unmatched junction nucleotides: 2. CDR3 length: 13 amino acids. CDR3 sequence: CASSRQGGNEQFF. The DNA of the CDR3 is TGTGCCAGCAGCCGACAGGGGGGGAATGAGCAGTTCTTC.

The gene calls are TRBV28 and TRBJ1-2; D might be TRBD1 (6 bases). From germline, CDR1 is MDHEN and CDR2 SYDVKM. The CDR3 length is 15 residues. V lost 5 bases, J lost 4 bases, and 17 bases lay in between. CDR3 sequence: CASSPYGGAGYGYTF. CDR3 sequence (DNA): TGTGCCAGCAGTCCCTACGGGGGGGCAGGCTATGGCTACACCTTC.

This chain uses TRBV27 with TRBJ1-1; the D is unclear. From germline, CDR1 is MNHEY and CDR2 SMNVEV (reference sequence). The V gene lost 6 bases and the J gene lost 3 bases, with 11 bases spanning the gap. The CDR3 runs 13 residues. The CDR3 loop is CASRTPGDTEAFF. Here the CDR3 DNA reads TGTGCCAGCAGAACACCCGGGGACACTGAAGCTTTCTTT.

The rearrangement joins TRBV11-2 to TRBJ2-1, with a possible D match to TRBD1 (5 bases). The CDR3 has 15 residues. V was clipped by 1 base and J by 2 bases, with 9 bases between them. Germline assignment: CDR1 SGHAT and CDR2 FQNNGV. DNA for the CDR3: TGTGCCAGCAGCTTAGTGGGGCTAGCCTACAATGAGCAGTTCTTC. It codes for CASSLVGLAYNEQFF.

The chain links TRBV24-1 to TRBJ2-2; 9 positions match TRBD2. Germline CDR1 and CDR2: KGHDR and SFDVKD. The J segment lost 9 bases and the V segment lost 4 bases, leaving 5 bases of the junction unmatched. This CDR3 has 14 amino acids. The DNA of the CDR3 is TGTGCCACCAGTGACCCCGGACTAGCGAGGGAGCTGTTTTTT. Amino acids: CATSDPGLARELFF.

The rearrangement joins TRBV3-1 (or the pseudogene TRBV3-2) to TRBJ2-7, with 8 bases that match TRBD2. The CDR3 totals 15 residues. J was trimmed by 1 base and V by 1 base; bases with no gene match: 3. Germline values: CDR1 LGHDT, CDR2 YNNKEL (reference sequence). CDR3 sequence reads: CASSQGGGLSYEQYF. CDR3 nucleotide sequence: TGTGCCAGCAGCCAAGGCGGGGGGCTTTCCTACGAGCAGTACTTC.

CDR3 nucleotide sequence: TGTGCCAGCAGCACAGGGGTATCTGGGGCCAACGTCCTGACTTTC. Translation gives CASSTGVSGANVLTF. V is TRBV7-2 and J is TRBJ2-6; 7 bases are shared with TRBD1. CDR3 length: 15 amino acids. Per germline, CDR1 SGHTA and CDR2 FQGNSA. V trimming: 5 bases; J trimming: 1 base; junction bases outside the gene matches: 2.

The chain links TRBV7-9 to TRBJ2-2; 10 bases align to TRBD2. The CDR3 runs to 16 residues. V lost 3 bases to trimming and J lost 6 bases; unmatched junction nucleotides: 7. Germline CDR1 SEHNR, CDR2 FQNEAQ (reference sequence). CDR3 sequence reads: CASSLVGGTSAGELFF. The CDR3 DNA is TGTGCCAGCAGCTTGGTTGGTGGGACTAGCGCCGGGGAGCTGTTTTTT.

This rearrangement joins TRBV3-1 (or the pseudogene TRBV3-2) to TRBJ1-5; D not certain. Trimming cost V 1 base and J 2 bases, with 12 bases left between them. The CDR3 totals 16 residues. The V gene's germline CDR1 is LGHDT and CDR2 YNNKEL (reference sequence). CDR3 in amino acids: CASSQVPQRGNQPQHF. In DNA form, the CDR3 reads TGTGCCAGCAGCCAAGTACCCCAGCGGGGCAATCAGCCCCAGCATTTT.

This clone occurred once. The rearrangement uses TRBV6-5 and TRBJ1-1, with 11 bases identical to TRBD1. CDR1 is MNHEY and CDR2 is SVGAGI in the germline V gene. The CDR3 totals 15 residues. V dropped 2 bases and J dropped 4; count of bases not matched to a gene: 3. This CDR3 is CASSYGGQGVTEAFF. In DNA, the CDR3 is TGTGCCAGCAGTTACGGGGGACAGGGGGTCACTGAAGCTTTCTTT.

The V gene is TRBV11-1, the J gene TRBJ2-2, with D tentatively TRBD1 (6 bases). V lost 5 bases and J 3 bases, leaving 16 bases between the germline ends. CDR3 size: 16 residues. Per the germline V gene, CDR1 is SGHAT and CDR2 is FQDESV (reference sequence). The CDR3 sequence is CASSPGTPLYTGELFF. The CDR3 nucleotides are TGTGCCAGCAGCCCCGGGACACCGTTATACACCGGGGAGCTGTTTTTT. The variable domain in full, with the rest retrieved from reference TRBV11-1 and TRBJ2-2, is EAEVAQSPRYKITEKSQAVAFWCDPISGHATLYWYRQILGQGPELLVQFQDESVVDDSQLPKDRFSAERLKGVDSTLKIQPAELGDSAMYLCASSPGTPLYTGELFFGEGSRLTVL.